This TCR beta chain was observed in a study of a mutant IDH1 vaccine in newly diagnosed glioma. Background on the study: With temozolomide cycles, or 4-6 weeks after radiotherapy alone, vaccination was started. A 62.5% male, about 40% female split and a mean age of 40.4 years characterized treated patients.

The study, taken as a whole, reports: No link was apparently found between pseudoprogression and changes in top peripheral T cell clonotypes. Overall, 80% to 95% of patients had vaccine-induced immune responses.

With 7 bases removed from V and 9 bases from J, the gap between germline ends came to 18 bases. CDR3 length equals 13 residues. Germline values: CDR1 LNHDA, CDR2 SQIVND (reference sequence). Regarding time point: week 23, last vaccination. In every dose of vaccine, 300 ug of mutant IDH1 20-mer peptide was given alongside topical imiquimod. The protocol was immunoSEQ multiplex PCR, while the TCRdb copy is restricted to in-frame clones and leaves out a portion. The table lists around 80,000 clones, 85% to 90% of them singletons. In regard to this clone: Its antigen is unidentified.

This TCR derives from a woman aged 45-60 years with glioma. This material consisted of PBMCs, taken from a glioma patient whose treatment included an IDH1 peptide vaccine. The chain links TRBV19 to TRBJ1-1; D possibly corresponds to TRBD1 (6 bases). The CDR3 here is CASNPIDRGQAFF. The CDR3 coding sequence is TGTGCCAGTAACCCTATAGACCGGGGGCAAGCTTTCTTT.